This is a list of T cell receptor beta chains from one sample in a study of human T cells and chemical hapten exposure. TCRdb reprocessed the RACE reads with MiXCR, giving one entry per CDR3 protein. The data show around 190,000 distinct CDR3 sequences, about 22% seen once. The specimen was whole blood, collected in connection with sensitization to the hapten diphenylcyclopropenone (DPC). These receptors all stem from a woman aged 45-59 years with alopecia areata. Some clones in this sample may be carry-over from other donors' samples. Both conserved end residues are part of each CDR3. D genes are given only for firm matches. Rows may omit the clone size; those that give it use once, few, many or a size class.

v_gene	d_gene	j_gene	abundance	CDR3nt	CDR3aa
TRBV15	NA	TRBJ2-5	NA	TGTGCCACCAGCAGAGAATTCGCGGAGACCCAGTACTTC	CATSREFAETQYF
TRBV5-1	NA	TRBJ1-1	NA	TGCGCCAGCAGCTTGGTCCCACCTGGTGTGAACACTGAAGCTTTCTTT	CASSLVPPGVNTEAFF
TRBV5-4	TRBD1	TRBJ2-1	few	TGTGCCAGCAGCTTGACAGGGGCAGACAATGAGCAGTTCTTC	CASSLTGADNEQFF
TRBV2	TRBD2	TRBJ2-1	NA	TGTGCCAGCAGTGAAGCCTGGCTAGCGGGAAACTATGAGCAGTTCTTC	CASSEAWLAGNYEQFF
TRBV10-2	NA	TRBJ2-7	NA	TGCGCCACCGGACACTTCGACGAGCAGTACTTC	CATGHFDEQYF
TRBV5-5	TRBD2	TRBJ2-2	NA	TGTGCCAGCAGCCTGGCCCTAGCGGGAGTAAACACCGGGGAGCTGTTTTTT	CASSLALAGVNTGELFF
TRBV5-6	NA	TRBJ2-5	NA	TGTGCCAGCAGCTTTTTCTTGAGCGGACAAGAGACCCAGTACTTC	CASSFFLSGQETQYF
TRBV10-3	TRBD2	TRBJ2-2	NA	TGTGCCACCTTAGCGGGAGGGGGTGGCACCGGGGAGCTGTTTTTT	CATLAGGGGTGELFF
TRBV7-9	TRBD1	TRBJ2-2	few	TGTGCCAGCAGCTCTGCGGACAGGTTAAACACCGGGGAGCTGTTTTTT	CASSSADRLNTGELFF
TRBV6-5	NA	TRBJ2-3	NA	TGTGCCAGCAGTTACTCGGGACTAGATACGCAGTATTTT	CASSYSGLDTQYF
TRBV6-5	NA	TRBJ1-5	NA	TGTGCCAGCAGACCCTCGCTCGGGGGGCATCAGCCCCAGCATTTT	CASRPSLGGHQPQHF
TRBV6-2/TRBV6-3	NA	TRBJ2-7	few	TGTGCCAGCAGTTCCCCGAGCTCGACAGGCTCCTACGAGCAGTACTTC	CASSSPSSTGSYEQYF
TRBV7-9	TRBD2	TRBJ2-3	few	TGTGCCAGCAGCTGGGGACTAGCGGGCACAGATACGCAGTATTTT	CASSWGLAGTDTQYF
TRBV4-2	NA	TRBJ2-5	NA	TGTGCCAGCAGCCCCTCCCAGGGGGAGGAACAAGAGACCCAGTACTTC	CASSPSQGEEQETQYF
TRBV20-1	NA	TRBJ2-3	NA	TGCAGTGCTATGAAGCCGAGTCTAGGCCGCACAGATACGCAGTATTTT	CSAMKPSLGRTDTQYF
TRBV7-9	NA	TRBJ2-5	NA	TGTGCCAGCAGCTTACCCGAAGGCCAGCGACAAGAGACCCAGTACTTC	CASSLPEGQRQETQYF
TRBV7-9	NA	TRBJ2-3	NA	TGTGCCAGCAGCTCTGGTCGGGGAACAGATACGCAGTATTTT	CASSSGRGTDTQYF
TRBV28	TRBD1	TRBJ2-1	many	TGTGCCAGCAGTTATTACAGGGGCGGAAAATTTAATGAGCAGTTCTTC	CASSYYRGGKFNEQFF
TRBV5-1	NA	TRBJ1-1	NA	TGCGCCAGCAGCTTGGAGGGAAGCGGGGTGAACACTGAAGCTTTCTTT	CASSLEGSGVNTEAFF
TRBV20-1	TRBD1	TRBJ2-3	NA	TGCAGTGCTGGAGAGACAGGGGGAGATACGCAGTATTTT	CSAGETGGDTQYF
TRBV5-1	TRBD1	TRBJ2-5	few	TGCGCCAGCAGCTGGAGGACAGGGGGCGCGAAAGAGACCCAGTACTTC	CASSWRTGGAKETQYF
TRBV20-1	NA	TRBJ2-1	NA	TGCAGTGCTAGGCGCTCCGGGACCCAGAAGAGGAATGAGCAGTTCTTC	CSARRSGTQKRNEQFF
TRBV6-1	TRBD2	TRBJ2-1	NA	TGTGCCAGCACCCCCATAGCGGGAGTAGTGATGAATGAGCAGTTCTTC	CASTPIAGVVMNEQFF
TRBV7-6	NA	TRBJ1-1	NA	TGTGCCAGCAGCTCTCTCTACAGGGCTAGCACTGAAGCTTTCTTT	CASSSLYRASTEAFF
TRBV6-5	NA	TRBJ2-7	few	TGTGCCAGCAGTTTCAGCCGTTCCTACGAGCAGTACTTC	CASSFSRSYEQYF
TRBV6-5	NA	TRBJ1-1	NA	TGTGCCAGCAGTTCCCCCGGGCGGAACACTGAAGCTTTCTTT	CASSSPGRNTEAFF
TRBV12-3/TRBV12-4	NA	TRBJ1-4	NA	TGTGCCAGCAGTTTCTCCCTGGGGGCGGACGAAAAACTGTTTTTT	CASSFSLGADEKLFF
TRBV5-1	NA	TRBJ1-1	many	TGCGCCAGCAGCTTTAACCCAGGGAGTACTGAAGCTTTCTTT	CASSFNPGSTEAFF
TRBV5-1	NA	TRBJ2-7	few	TGCGCCAGCAGCCCAGGGTACTACGAGCAGTACTTC	CASSPGYYEQYF
TRBV29-1	TRBD1	TRBJ2-1	few	TGCAGCGGTGTGACAGGGGGCTACAATGAGCAGTTCTTC	CSGVTGGYNEQFF
TRBV24-1	TRBD1	TRBJ1-5	NA	TGTGCCACCAGTGACTCCGACAGGGTTGGTCAGCCCCAGCATTTT	CATSDSDRVGQPQHF
TRBV6-5	NA	TRBJ2-7	NA	TGTGCCAGCTCTCGTGAGGGGGGAAGGGCCTACGAGCAGTACTTC	CASSREGGRAYEQYF
TRBV7-2	NA	TRBJ2-7	NA	TGTGCCAGCAGCCAAGAGGCCCCAGGGCCCCTAGGAAGCGAGCAGTACTTC	CASSQEAPGPLGSEQYF
TRBV10-3	NA	TRBJ2-7	once	TGTGCCATCAGTGAGTCTCGGGCTAGCGATCGCTCCTACGAGCAGTACTTC	CAISESRASDRSYEQYF
TRBV27	NA	TRBJ1-5	few	TGTGCCAGCAGCCAGGGGCCAGGGAACCAGCCCCAGCATTTT	CASSQGPGNQPQHF